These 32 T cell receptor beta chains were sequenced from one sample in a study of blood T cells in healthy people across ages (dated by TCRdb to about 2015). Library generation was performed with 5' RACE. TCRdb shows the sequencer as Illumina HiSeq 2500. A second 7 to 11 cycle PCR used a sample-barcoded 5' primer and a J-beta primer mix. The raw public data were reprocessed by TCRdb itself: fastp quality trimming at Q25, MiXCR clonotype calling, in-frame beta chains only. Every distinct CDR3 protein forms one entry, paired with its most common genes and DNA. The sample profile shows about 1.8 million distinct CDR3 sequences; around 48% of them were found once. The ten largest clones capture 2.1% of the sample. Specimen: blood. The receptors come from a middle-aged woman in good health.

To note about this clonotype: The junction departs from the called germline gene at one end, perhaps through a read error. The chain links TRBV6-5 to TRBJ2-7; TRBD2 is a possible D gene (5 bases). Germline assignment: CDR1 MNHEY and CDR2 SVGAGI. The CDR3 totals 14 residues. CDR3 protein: CASSDSFSGYEQYF. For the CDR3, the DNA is TGTGCCAGCAGTGACTCGTTTTCGGGGTACGAGCAGTACTTC.

This CDR3 reads CASSQQGSGELFF. DNA of the CDR3: TGTGCCAGCAGCCAGCAGGGATCCGGGGAGCTGTTTTTT. The J gene is TRBJ2-2, the V gene TRBV7-9, with D possibly matching TRBD1 (5 bases). Looked up from germline, CDR1 is SEHNR and CDR2 is FQNEAQ (reference sequence). V was trimmed by 5 bases and J by 6 bases, leaving 10 bases between them. This CDR3 is built from 13 residues.

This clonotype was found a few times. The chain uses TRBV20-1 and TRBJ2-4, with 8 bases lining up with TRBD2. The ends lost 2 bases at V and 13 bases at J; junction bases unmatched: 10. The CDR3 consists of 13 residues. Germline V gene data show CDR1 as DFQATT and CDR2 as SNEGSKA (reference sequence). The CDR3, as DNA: TGCAGTGCTAGACACCCGACGGGAGGGGTCCAGTACTTC. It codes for CSARHPTGGVQYF.

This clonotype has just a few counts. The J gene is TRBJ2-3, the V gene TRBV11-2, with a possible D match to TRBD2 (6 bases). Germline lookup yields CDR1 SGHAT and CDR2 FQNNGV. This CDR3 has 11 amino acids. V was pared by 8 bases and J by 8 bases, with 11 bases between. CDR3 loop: CASVDGGTQYF. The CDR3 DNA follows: TGTGCCAGCGTCGACGGGGGTACGCAGTATTTT.

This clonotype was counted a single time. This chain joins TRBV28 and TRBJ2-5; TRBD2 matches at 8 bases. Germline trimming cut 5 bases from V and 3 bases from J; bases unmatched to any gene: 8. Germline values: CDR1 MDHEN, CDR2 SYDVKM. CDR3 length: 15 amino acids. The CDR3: CASSVGGRGEETQYF. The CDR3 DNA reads TGTGCCAGCAGTGTAGGAGGGCGGGGGGAAGAGACCCAGTACTTC. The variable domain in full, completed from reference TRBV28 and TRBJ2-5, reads DVKVTQSSRYLVKRTGEKVFLECVQDMDHENMFWYRQDPGLGLRLIYFSYDVKMKEKGDIPEGYSVSREKKERFSLILESASTNQTSMYLCASSVGGRGEETQYFGPGTRLLVL.

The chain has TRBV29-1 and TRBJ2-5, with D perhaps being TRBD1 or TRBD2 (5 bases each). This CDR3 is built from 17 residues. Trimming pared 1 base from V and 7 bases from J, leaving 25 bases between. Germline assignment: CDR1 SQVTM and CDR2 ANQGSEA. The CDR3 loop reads CSVEAFPGRSGRGTQYF. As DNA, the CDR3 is TGCAGCGTTGAAGCATTCCCGGGACGCTCAGGGCGAGGGACCCAGTACTTC.

DNA for the CDR3: TGTGCCAGCAGCTTGCTGAGGACAGAAGAGACCCAGTACTTC. It translates to CASSLLRTEETQYF. This rearrangement joins TRBV11-2 to TRBJ2-5; possible D gene TRBD1, 6 bases. The CDR3 spans 14 residues. Trimming removed 3 bases from V and 3 bases from J, with 11 bases in between. The germline gives CDR1 SGHAT, CDR2 FQNNGV.

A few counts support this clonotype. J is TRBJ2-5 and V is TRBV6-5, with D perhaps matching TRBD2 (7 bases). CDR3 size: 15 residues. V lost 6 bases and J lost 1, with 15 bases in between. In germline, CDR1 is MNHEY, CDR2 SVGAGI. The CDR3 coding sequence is TGTGCCAGCAGAAAGACCGGGGGGCGCCAAGAGACCCAGTACTTC. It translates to CASRKTGGRQETQYF.

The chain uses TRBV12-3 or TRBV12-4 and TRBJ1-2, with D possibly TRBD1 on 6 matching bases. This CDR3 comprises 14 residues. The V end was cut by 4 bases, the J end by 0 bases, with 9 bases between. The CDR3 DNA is TGTGCCAGCAGTTGGAAGGGGGCTAACTATGGCTACACCTTC. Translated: CASSWKGANYGYTF.

The CDR3: CASSQDPGRVDQPQHF. The DNA of the CDR3 is TGTGCCAGCAGCCAAGACCCAGGGAGGGTCGATCAGCCCCAGCATTTT. The rearrangement links TRBV4-2 to TRBJ1-5; a possible D gene is TRBD1 (5 bases). Trimming removed 0 bases from V and 5 bases from J, with 14 bases in between. This CDR3 is 16 amino acids long. From germline, CDR1 is LGHNA and CDR2 YNFKEQ.

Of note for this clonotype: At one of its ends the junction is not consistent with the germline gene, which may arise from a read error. CDR3 DNA: TGCAGCGTTAACACAGGATCGATGGATATGCAGTATTTT. Its translation is CSVNTGSMDMQYF. The chain employs TRBV29-1 and TRBJ2-3; D may be TRBD1 (5 bases). The CDR3 covers 13 residues. Germline V gene lookup returns CDR1 SQVTM and CDR2 ANQGSEA.

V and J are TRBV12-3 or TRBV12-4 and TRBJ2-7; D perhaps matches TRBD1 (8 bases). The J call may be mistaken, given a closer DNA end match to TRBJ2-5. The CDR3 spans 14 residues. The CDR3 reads CASTPGQGGGTQYF. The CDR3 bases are TGTGCCAGCACCCCCGGACAGGGAGGGGGGACCCAGTACTTC.

The DNA for the CDR3 is TGTGCCAGCAGCTCAAGAGGCCAGCGGGGGGGCAATGGAGCAGATACGCAGTATTTT. This gives the protein CASSSRGQRGGNGADTQYF. The J gene is TRBJ2-3, the V gene TRBV7-2, with 10 bases that match TRBD2. Germline V lookup: CDR1 SGHTA, CDR2 FQGNSA. The CDR3 is 19 amino acids. After removal of 4 bases from V and 4 bases from J, the junction contained 17 bases not matched to a gene.

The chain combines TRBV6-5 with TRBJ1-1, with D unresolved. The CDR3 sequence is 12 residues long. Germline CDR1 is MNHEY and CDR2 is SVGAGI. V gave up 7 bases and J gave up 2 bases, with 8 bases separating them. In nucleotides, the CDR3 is TGTGCCAGCAAGAGACCCAACACTGAAGCTTTCTTT. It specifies CASKRPNTEAFF.

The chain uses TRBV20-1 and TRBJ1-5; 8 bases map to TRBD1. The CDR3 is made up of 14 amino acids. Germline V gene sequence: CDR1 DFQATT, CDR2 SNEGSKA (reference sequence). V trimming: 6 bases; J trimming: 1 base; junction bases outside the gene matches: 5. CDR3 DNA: TGCAGTGCCATACAGGGGGAAAGCAATCAGCCCCAGCATTTT. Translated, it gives CSAIQGESNQPQHF.

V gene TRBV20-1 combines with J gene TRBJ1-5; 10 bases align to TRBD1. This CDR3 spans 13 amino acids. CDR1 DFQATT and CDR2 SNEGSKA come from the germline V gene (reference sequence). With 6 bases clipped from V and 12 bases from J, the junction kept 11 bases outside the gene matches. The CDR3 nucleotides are TGCAGTGCCCGTCCCGGGACAGGGGAGATCCAGCATTTT. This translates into CSARPGTGEIQHF.

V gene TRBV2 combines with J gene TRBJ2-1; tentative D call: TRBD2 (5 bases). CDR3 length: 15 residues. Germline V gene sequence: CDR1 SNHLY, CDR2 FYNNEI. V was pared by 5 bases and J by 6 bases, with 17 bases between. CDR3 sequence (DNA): TGTGCCAGCAGTAACACCGGGAAATCGGGCAATGAGCAGTTCTTC. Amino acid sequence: CASSNTGKSGNEQFF.

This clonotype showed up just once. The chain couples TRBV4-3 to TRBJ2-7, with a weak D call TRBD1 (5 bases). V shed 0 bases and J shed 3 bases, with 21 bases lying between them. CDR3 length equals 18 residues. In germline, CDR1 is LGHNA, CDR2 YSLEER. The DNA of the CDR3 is TGCGCCAGCAGCCAAGATATAGATCTCCCAGGGCCTCGCTACGAGCAGTACTTC. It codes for CASSQDIDLPGPRYEQYF.

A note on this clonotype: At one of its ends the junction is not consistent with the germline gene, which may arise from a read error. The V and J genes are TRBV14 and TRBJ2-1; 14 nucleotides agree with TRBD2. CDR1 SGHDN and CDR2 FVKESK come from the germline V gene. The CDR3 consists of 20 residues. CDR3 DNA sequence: TGTGCCAGCAGCCAAGATGACCGGACTAGCGGGGGGCATTCCTACAGTGAGCAGTTCTTC. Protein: CASSQDDRTSGGHSYSEQFF.

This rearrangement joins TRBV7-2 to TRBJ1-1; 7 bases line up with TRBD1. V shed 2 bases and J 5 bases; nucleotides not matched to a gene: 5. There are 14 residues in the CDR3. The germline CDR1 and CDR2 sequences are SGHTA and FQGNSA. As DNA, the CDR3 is TGTGCCAGCAGCTTATTGAGGGGGCAGACTGAAGCTTTCTTT. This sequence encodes CASSLLRGQTEAFF.

CDR3 coding DNA: TGTGCCACCAGCACAGACAGGGGCTGGCCCTACGAGCAGTACTTC. As protein: CATSTDRGWPYEQYF. V is TRBV15 and J is TRBJ2-7, with 8 bases aligning to TRBD1. V lost 4 bases to trimming and J lost 2 bases; unmatched junction nucleotides: 7. The CDR3 totals 15 residues. Germline V gives CDR1 LNHNV, CDR2 YYDKDF (reference sequence).

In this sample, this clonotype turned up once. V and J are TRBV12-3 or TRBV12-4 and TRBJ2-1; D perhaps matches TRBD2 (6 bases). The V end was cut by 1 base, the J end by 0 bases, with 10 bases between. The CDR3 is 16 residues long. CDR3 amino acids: CASSLDWGGSYNEQFF. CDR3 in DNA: TGTGCCAGCAGTTTAGATTGGGGAGGCTCCTACAATGAGCAGTTCTTC.

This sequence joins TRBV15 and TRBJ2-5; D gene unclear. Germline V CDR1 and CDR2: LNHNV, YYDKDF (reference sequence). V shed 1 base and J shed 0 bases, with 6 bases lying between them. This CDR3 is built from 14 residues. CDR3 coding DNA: TGTGCCACCAGCAGAGTTCCGTACCAAGAGACCCAGTACTTC. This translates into CATSRVPYQETQYF.

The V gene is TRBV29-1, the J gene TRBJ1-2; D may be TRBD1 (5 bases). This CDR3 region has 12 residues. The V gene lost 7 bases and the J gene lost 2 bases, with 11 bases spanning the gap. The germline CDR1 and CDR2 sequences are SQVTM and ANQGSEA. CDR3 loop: CSGFWGNYGYTF. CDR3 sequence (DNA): TGCAGCGGGTTCTGGGGGAACTATGGCTACACCTTC.

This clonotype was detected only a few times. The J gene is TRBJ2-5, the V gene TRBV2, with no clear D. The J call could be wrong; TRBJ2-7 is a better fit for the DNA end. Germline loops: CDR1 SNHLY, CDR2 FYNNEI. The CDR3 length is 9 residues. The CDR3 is CASSGEQYF. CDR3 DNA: TGTGCCAGCAGTGGCGAGCAGTACTTC.

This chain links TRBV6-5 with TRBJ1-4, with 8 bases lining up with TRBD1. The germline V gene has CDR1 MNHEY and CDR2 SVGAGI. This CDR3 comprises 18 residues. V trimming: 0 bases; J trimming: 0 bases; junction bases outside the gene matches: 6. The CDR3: CASSYSWDRSATNEKLFF. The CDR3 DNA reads TGTGCCAGCAGTTACTCATGGGACAGGAGTGCAACTAATGAAAAACTGTTTTTT.

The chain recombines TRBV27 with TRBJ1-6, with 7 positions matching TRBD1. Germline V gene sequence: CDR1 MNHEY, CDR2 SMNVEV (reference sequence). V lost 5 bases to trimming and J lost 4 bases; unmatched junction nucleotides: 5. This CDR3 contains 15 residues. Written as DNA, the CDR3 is TGTGCCAGCAGTCCCCTGGACAGGTATAATTCACCCCTCCACTTT. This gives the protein CASSPLDRYNSPLHF.

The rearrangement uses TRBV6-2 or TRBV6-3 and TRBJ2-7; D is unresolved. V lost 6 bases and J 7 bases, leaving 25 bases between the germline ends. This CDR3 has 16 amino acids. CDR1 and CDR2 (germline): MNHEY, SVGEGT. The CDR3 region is CASSALLGSSYNEQYF. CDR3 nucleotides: TGTGCCAGCAGCGCACTTCTGGGCAGCTCCTACAATGAGCAGTACTTC.

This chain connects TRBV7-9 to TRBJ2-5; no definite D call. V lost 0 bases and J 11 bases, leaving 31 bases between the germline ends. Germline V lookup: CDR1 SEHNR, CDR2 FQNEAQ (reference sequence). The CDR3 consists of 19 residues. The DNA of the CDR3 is TGTGCCAGCAGCTTAGCGGGGTCCCCACAGCGAACCCGCTACAATGAGCAGTACTTC. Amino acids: CASSLAGSPQRTRYNEQYF.

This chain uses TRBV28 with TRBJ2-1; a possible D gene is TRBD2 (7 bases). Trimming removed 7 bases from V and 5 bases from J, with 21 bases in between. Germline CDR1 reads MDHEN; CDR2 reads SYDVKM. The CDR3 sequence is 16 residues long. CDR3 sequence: CASTSGRDNTNNEQFF. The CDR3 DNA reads TGTGCCAGCACCTCAGGGAGGGACAACACGAACAATGAGCAGTTCTTC. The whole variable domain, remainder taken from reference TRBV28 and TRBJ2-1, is DVKVTQSSRYLVKRTGEKVFLECVQDMDHENMFWYRQDPGLGLRLIYFSYDVKMKEKGDIPEGYSVSREKKERFSLILESASTNQTSMYLCASTSGRDNTNNEQFFGPGTRLTVL.

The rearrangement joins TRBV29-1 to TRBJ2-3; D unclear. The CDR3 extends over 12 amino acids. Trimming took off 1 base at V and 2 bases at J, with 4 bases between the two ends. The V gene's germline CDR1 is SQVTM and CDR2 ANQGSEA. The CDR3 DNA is TGCAGCGTTGAAGGGATCACAGATACGCAGTATTTT. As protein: CSVEGITDTQYF.

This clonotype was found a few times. The CDR3 nucleotides are TGTGCCAGCAGCCGCCGGGACAGGGGGCAGGAGACCCAGTACTTC. It codes for CASSRRDRGQETQYF. The genes are TRBV6-5 and TRBJ2-5; 12 bases align to TRBD1. J gave up 5 bases and V 6 bases, and 7 bases lay outside the gene matches. This CDR3 comprises 15 residues. Germline-derived CDR1 and CDR2 are MNHEY and SVGAGI.